This T cell receptor (beta chain) was obtained from a study of cytomegalovirus exposure and HLA in healthy donors. Study observations and caveats: Specificity for CMV antigens was confirmed in vitro for three of the CMV-associated chains.

Each donor's status was that of a healthy bone marrow donor. When sampled, the donors appeared nominally healthy, though they likely had unrecorded immune exposures. 60 Vbeta and 13 Jbeta primers were used in PCR. TCRdb keeps only in-frame clones here, not all; method: immunoSEQ multiplex PCR. This listing includes about 39,000 clones. On this clone itself: Its antigen is still unknown.

V gave up 2 bases and J gave up 8 bases; unmatched junction bases: 12. The germline gives CDR1 LGHNA, CDR2 YNFKEQ. The CDR3 sequence is 17 residues long. The genes are TRBV4-2 and TRBJ2-1, with 10 bases that match TRBD2. This clonotype was sampled from a woman younger than 45 in good health and CMV-seropositive. Sequencing was carried out using PBMCs. DNA of the CDR3: TGTGCCAGCAGCCAAACACTAGCGGGGAGGGGTGGGGATGAGCAGTTCTTC. It codes for CASSQTLAGRGGDEQFF.